The T cell receptor (beta chain) described here comes from a study of CD8+ T cells in alopecia areata. Whole-study findings and limits: Scalp clonality and expanded CD8+ clones among the top 100 showed significant decreases with tofacitinib. Lesional scalp, especially alopecia totalis/universalis, showed higher clonality than normal scalp.

Extraction of RNA preceded its reverse transcription into cDNA, which served as the sequencing template. Sequencing was performed with immunoSEQ multiplex PCR; in TCRdb, only in-frame clones are kept and a portion is missing. The sample includes about 110,000 clones, 84% of them seen just once. Notes on this clone: Its antigen remains unknown.

The treatment is: oral pan-JAK inhibitor, 5-10 mg twice daily. Patients with alopecia areata provided lesional scalp punch biopsies as well as peripheral blood. The CDR3 contains 15 residues. Germline loops: CDR1 SGHNT, CDR2 YYREEE (reference sequence). Losses at the gene ends were 4 bases for V and 2 bases for J; bases not matched to a gene: 5. The input for sequencing was CD8+ T cells sorted from blood, taken at week 24, from a patient treated with tofacitinib. The V call is TRBV5-4, the J call TRBJ2-7; 11 bases are shared with TRBD2. The clonotype comes from a human donor with alopecia areata. CDR3 in amino acids: CASSPGTSGPYEQYF. The CDR3 nucleotides read TGTGCCAGCAGCCCAGGGACTAGCGGACCCTACGAGCAGTACTTC.